The 10 T cell receptor beta chains below were found in one sample sequenced in a study of CD8+CD57+ T cells in acquired aplastic anemia. TCR beta VDJ combinations and CDR3 sequences were profiled from genomic DNA. TCRdb reanalysed the reads using MiXCR and keeps one entry per CDR3 protein. In the table there are 90,000 to 130,000 distinct CDR3 sequences, 40% to 65% of which are singletons. The sequencing input was sorted CD4+, CD8+, or CD8+CD57+ T cells (not recorded which) from PBMCs. The receptors derive from a human donor in good health, serving as a control.

Here the CDR3 DNA reads TGTGCCAACAGCCGAGATTTGGGACAGGGAACCTCCTACGAGCAGTACTTC. It yields the protein CANSRDLGQGTSYEQYF. The V and J genes are TRBV25-1 and TRBJ2-7; 9 bases are a match to TRBD1. Germline lookup yields CDR1 MGHDK and CDR2 SYGVNS. The CDR3 runs to 17 residues. The trim removed 10 bases at V and 0 bases at J, leaving 16 bases unmatched.

The rearrangement links TRBV7-9 to TRBJ2-7, with TRBD1 identical over 10 bases. The CDR3 covers 14 residues. The germline V gene has CDR1 SEHNR and CDR2 FQNEAQ (reference sequence). Trimming took 3 bases from V and 6 from J; bases not matched to a gene: 5. CDR3: CASSFLGQGVEQYF. The CDR3 region has the DNA TGTGCCAGCAGCTTCCTAGGACAGGGGGTCGAGCAGTACTTC.

This clonotype was seen only a few times. The chain recombines TRBV19 with TRBJ2-1; D is perhaps TRBD1 (5 bases). Trimming took 5 bases from V and 8 from J, leaving 10 bases between them. Per the germline V gene, CDR1 is LNHDA and CDR2 is SQIVND (reference sequence). This CDR3 has 12 amino acids. DNA of the CDR3: TGTGCCAGTAGTTCCTCCAGGGATGAGCAGTTCTTC. Translation: CASSSSRDEQFF. Drawing the rest from reference TRBV19 and TRBJ2-1, the complete variable domain is DGGITQSPKYLFRKEGQNVTLSCEQNLNHDAMYWYRQDPGQGLRLIYYSQIVNDFQKGDIAEGYSVSREKKESFPLTVTSAQKNPTAFYLCASSSSRDEQFFGPGTRLTVL.

There are many counts of this clonotype. The DNA for the CDR3 is TGTGCCAGCAGTGAAGGGACAGAGAACACTGAAGCTTTCTTT. This gives the protein CASSEGTENTEAFF. The gene calls are TRBV2 and TRBJ1-1; D might be TRBD1 (6 bases). The CDR3 is 14 amino acids. Germline V gene data show CDR1 as SNHLY and CDR2 as FYNNEI. Trimming took 1 base from V and 1 from J, leaving 7 bases between them.

Concerning this clonotype: Compared with germline, one end of the junction differs, possibly owing to a read error. V is TRBV7-3 and J is TRBJ2-3; D may correspond to TRBD1 or TRBD2 (5 bases each). Germline V gene data show CDR1 as SGHTA and CDR2 as FQGTGA. The CDR3 is made up of 15 amino acids. CDR3 sequence reads: CVSSLGGGYTDTQYF. As DNA, the CDR3 is TGTGTCAGCAGCTTAGGTGGGGGTTACACAGATACGCAGTATTTT.

With regard to this clonotype: Given a much more abundant clone one base away, this may be a read error. The chain couples TRBV11-1 to TRBJ1-3, with D unclear. The CDR3 has 16 amino acids. Germline CDR1 reads SGHAT; CDR2 reads FQDESV (reference sequence). The CDR3 spells CASSLVTGFSGSTIYF. Here the CDR3 DNA reads TGTGCCAGCAGCTTAGTCACGGGGTTCTCTGGAAGCACCATATATTTT.

This rearrangement joins TRBV7-8 to TRBJ2-7; D not resolved. V lost 5 bases and J 3 bases, leaving 8 bases between the germline ends. CDR3 length equals 12 residues. Germline loops: CDR1 SGHVS, CDR2 FQNEAQ. In DNA, the CDR3 is TGTGCCAGCAGCCTTGGATTCTACGAGCAGTACTTC. This gives the protein CASSLGFYEQYF.

This clonotype was observed at least ten times. V is TRBV20-1 and J is TRBJ1-3, with 7 nucleotides matching TRBD1. With V trimmed by 1 base and J by 3 bases, 3 bases remained unmatched. CDR3 size: 14 residues. Per the germline V gene, CDR1 is DFQATT and CDR2 is SNEGSKA (reference sequence). The chain's CDR3 is CSARGQGDGNTIYF. CDR3 nucleotide sequence: TGCAGTGCTAGAGGGCAGGGGGATGGAAACACCATATATTTT.

This clonotype was recorded many times. This chain connects TRBV4-1 to TRBJ1-6, with 8 nucleotides matching TRBD1. Germline assignment: CDR1 MGHRA and CDR2 YSYEKL. The CDR3 spans 18 residues. The V segment lost 4 bases and the J segment 4 bases; nucleotides outside the gene matches: 12. CDR3 region: CASSPAPKRTGYNSPLHF. CDR3 in DNA: TGCGCCAGCAGCCCAGCACCTAAACGGACAGGGTATAATTCACCCCTCCACTTT.

In this sample, this clonotype turned up many times. The chain uses TRBV14 and TRBJ2-7; D could derive from TRBD1 or TRBD2 (5 bases each). The CDR3 is made up of 18 amino acids. In germline, CDR1 is SGHDN, CDR2 FVKESK. V lost 5 bases, J lost 2 bases, and 25 bases lay in between. This CDR3 is CASSSLINTGLQTYEQYF. The CDR3 nucleotides are TGTGCCAGCAGCTCCCTAATTAACACAGGACTTCAAACCTACGAGCAGTACTTC.